This T cell receptor (beta chain) was found in a study of blood T cell repertoires in COVID-19. Study details: There were acute and convalescent COVID-19 samples, and they came from the United States, Italy and Spain. Sources were T cells, B-cell-depleted T cells, or PBMCs; the material itself was cDNA or gDNA.

As handled by the study authors: Amplification with reference gene primers provided the estimates of nucleated cell counts. Data came from immunoSEQ multiplex PCR; TCRdb stores just in-frame clones and leaves some out. V and J calls and clone size are copied from that table; D and trimming were computed from the DNA. The sample includes approximately 40,000 clones, 90% of them seen just once. A note on this clone: A read error is likely, as this CDR3 ends without the conserved phenylalanine or tryptophan. The DNA is left out, because the CDR3 cannot be placed on it with certainty; the CDR3 is given as TCRdb lists it.

Germline CDR1 reads SGHNT; CDR2 reads YYREEE (reference sequence). The CDR3 sequence runs 13 residues, both termini included. The TCR originated in a human donor in a cohort sampled during active COVID-19. The chain uses TRBV5-4 and TRBJ1-1. Sequences were obtained from peripheral blood. CDR3 protein: CASSLDRAGSFIM.